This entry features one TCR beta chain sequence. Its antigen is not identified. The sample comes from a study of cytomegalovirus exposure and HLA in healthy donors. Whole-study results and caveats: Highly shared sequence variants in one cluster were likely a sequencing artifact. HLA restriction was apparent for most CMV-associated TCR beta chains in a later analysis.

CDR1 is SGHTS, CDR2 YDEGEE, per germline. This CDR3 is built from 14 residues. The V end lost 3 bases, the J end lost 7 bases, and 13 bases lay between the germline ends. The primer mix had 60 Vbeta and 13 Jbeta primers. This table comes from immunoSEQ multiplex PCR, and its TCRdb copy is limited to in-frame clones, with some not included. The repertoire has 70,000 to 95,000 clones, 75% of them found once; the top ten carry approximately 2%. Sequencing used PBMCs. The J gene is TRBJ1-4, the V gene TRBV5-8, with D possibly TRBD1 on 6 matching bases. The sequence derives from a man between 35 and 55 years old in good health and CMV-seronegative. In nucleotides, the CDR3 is TGTGCCAGCAGCTCCGGGACACTAGGTGAAAAACTGTTTTTT. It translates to CASSSGTLGEKLFF.